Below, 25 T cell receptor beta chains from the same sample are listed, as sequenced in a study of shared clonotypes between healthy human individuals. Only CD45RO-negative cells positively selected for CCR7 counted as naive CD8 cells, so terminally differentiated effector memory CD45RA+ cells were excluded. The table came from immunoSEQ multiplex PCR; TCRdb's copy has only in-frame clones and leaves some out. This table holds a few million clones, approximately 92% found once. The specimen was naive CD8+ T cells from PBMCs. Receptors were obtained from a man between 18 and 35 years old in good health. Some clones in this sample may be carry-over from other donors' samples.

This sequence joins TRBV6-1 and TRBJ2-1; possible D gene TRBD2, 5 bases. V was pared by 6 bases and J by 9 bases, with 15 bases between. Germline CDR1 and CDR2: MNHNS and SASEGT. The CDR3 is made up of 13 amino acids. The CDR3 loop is CASRASLQFEQFF. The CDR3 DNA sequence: TGTGCCAGCAGGGCTAGCCTACAATTTGAGCAGTTCTTC.

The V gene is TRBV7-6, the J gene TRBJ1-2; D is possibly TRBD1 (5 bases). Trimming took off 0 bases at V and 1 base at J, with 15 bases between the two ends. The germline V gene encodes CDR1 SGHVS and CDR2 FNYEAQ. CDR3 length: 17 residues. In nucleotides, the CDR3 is TGTGCCAGCAGCTTAGCGGTGGGACCGAGCGTTAACTATGGCTACACCTTC. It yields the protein CASSLAVGPSVNYGYTF.

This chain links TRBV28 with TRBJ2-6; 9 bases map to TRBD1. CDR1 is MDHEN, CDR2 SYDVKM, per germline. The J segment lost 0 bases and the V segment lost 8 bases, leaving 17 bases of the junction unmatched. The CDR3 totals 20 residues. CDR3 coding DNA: TGTGCCAGCTCATACCTCCCGGGACAGGGTATCCCCTCTGGGGCCAACGTCCTGACTTTC. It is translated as CASSYLPGQGIPSGANVLTF.

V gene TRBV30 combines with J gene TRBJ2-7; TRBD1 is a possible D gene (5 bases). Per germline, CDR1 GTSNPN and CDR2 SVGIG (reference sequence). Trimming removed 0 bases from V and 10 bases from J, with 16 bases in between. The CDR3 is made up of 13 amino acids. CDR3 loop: CAWSVAQGSGQYF. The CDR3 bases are TGTGCCTGGAGTGTCGCGCAGGGATCAGGACAGTACTTC.

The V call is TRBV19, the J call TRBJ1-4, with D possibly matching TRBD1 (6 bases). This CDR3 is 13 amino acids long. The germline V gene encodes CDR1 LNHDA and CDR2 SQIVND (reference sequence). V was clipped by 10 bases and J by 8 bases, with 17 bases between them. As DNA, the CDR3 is TGTGCCACTAGGGGGTCTAGACACGAAAAACTGTTTTTT. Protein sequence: CATRGSRHEKLFF.

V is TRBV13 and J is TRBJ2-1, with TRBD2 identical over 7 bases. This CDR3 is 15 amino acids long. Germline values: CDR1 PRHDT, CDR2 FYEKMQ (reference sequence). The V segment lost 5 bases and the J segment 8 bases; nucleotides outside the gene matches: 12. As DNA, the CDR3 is TGTGCCAGCAGCCTTGGACTAGTGAGGATCTATGAGCAGTTCTTC. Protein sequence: CASSLGLVRIYEQFF.

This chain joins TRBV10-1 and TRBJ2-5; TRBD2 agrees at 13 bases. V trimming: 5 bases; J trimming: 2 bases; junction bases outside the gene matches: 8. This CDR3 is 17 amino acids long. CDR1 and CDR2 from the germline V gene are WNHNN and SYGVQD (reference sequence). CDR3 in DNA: TGCGCCAGCAGTCCTCTCACTAGCGGGAGGGATCAAGAGACCCAGTACTTC. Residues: CASSPLTSGRDQETQYF.

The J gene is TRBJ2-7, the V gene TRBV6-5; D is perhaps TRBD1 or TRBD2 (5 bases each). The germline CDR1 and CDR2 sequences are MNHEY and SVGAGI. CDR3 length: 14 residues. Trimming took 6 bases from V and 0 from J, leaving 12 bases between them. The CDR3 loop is CASSTGTASYEQYF. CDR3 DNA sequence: TGTGCCAGCAGCACCGGGACGGCCTCCTACGAGCAGTACTTC.

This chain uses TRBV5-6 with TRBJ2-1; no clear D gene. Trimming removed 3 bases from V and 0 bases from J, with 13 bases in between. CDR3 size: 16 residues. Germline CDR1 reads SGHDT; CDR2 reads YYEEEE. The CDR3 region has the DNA TGTGCCAGCAGCTCCGACATATTATTCTCCTACAATGAGCAGTTCTTC. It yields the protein CASSSDILFSYNEQFF. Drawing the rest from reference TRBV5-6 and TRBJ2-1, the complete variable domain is DAGVTQSPTHLIKTRGQQVTLRCSPKSGHDTVSWYQQALGQGPQFIFQYYEEEERQRGNFPDRFSGHQFPNYSSELNVNALLLGDSALYLCASSSDILFSYNEQFFGPGTRLTVL.

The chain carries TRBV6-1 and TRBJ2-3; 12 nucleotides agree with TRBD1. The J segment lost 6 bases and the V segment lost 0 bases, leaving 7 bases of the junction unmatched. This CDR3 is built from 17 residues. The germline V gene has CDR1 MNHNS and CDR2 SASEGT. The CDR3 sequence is CASSEATGQGAWDTQYF. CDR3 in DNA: TGTGCCAGCAGTGAAGCGACGGGACAGGGGGCGTGGGATACGCAGTATTTT.

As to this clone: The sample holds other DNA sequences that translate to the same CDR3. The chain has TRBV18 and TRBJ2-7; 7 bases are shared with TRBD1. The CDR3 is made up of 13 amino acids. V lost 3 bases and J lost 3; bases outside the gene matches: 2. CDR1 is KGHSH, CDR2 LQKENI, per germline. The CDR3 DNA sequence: TGTGCCAGCTCACCGGGACAGAGCTACGAGCAGTACTTC. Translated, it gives CASSPGQSYEQYF.

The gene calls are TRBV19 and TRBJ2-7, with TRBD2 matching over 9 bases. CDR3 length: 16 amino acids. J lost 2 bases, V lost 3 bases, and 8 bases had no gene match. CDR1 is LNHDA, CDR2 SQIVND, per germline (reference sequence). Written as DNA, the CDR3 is TGTGCCAGTAGTATCCGAACTAGCGGGCATGCCTACGAGCAGTACTTC. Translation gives CASSIRTSGHAYEQYF.

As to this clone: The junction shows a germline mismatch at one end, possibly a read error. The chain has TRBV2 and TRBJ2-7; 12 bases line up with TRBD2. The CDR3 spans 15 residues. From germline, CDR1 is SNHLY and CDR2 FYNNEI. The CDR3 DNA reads TGTGCCAGCAGGGAAGGGACTAGCGGGTTTAACGAGCAGTACTTC. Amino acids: CASREGTSGFNEQYF.

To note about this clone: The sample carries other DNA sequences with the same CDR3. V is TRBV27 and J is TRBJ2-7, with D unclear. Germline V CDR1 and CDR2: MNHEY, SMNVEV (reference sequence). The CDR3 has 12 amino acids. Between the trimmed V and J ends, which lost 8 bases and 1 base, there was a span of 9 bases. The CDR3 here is CASGRVSYEQYF. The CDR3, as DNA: TGTGCCAGCGGACGAGTTTCCTACGAGCAGTACTTC.

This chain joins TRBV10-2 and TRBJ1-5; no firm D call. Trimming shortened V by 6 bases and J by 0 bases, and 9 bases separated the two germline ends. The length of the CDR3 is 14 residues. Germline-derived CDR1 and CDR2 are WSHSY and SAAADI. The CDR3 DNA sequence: TGCGCCAGCAGCGACACATATAGCAATCAGCCCCAGCATTTT. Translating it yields CASSDTYSNQPQHF.

The CDR3 region has the DNA TGCAGCGTTGAGGCCCTCGAAGTTCCGTACTATGGCTACACCTTC. This sequence encodes CSVEALEVPYYGYTF. The chain combines TRBV29-1 with TRBJ1-2; D call uncertain. The ends were cut back, 3 bases at V and 3 bases at J, with 17 bases in the middle. Germline V CDR1 and CDR2: SQVTM, ANQGSEA. This CDR3 region has 15 residues.

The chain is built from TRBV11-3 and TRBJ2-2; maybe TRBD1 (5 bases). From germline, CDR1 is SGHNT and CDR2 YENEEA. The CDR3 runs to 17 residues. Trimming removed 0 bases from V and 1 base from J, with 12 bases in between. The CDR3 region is CASSLETRQMNTGELFF. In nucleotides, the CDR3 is TGTGCCAGCAGCTTAGAGACGCGACAGATGAACACCGGGGAGCTGTTTTTT.

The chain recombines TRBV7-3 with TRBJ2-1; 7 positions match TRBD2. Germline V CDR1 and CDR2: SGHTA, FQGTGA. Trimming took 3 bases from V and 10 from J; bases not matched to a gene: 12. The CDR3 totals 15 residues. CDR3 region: CASSLTRGSGTEQFF. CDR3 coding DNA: TGTGCCAGCAGCTTGACCCGAGGGAGCGGGACCGAGCAGTTCTTC.

The CDR3 protein is CASSYTAEVPKETQYF. The CDR3 DNA reads TGTGCCAGCAGCTATACAGCGGAAGTTCCTAAAGAGACCCAGTACTTC. The chain employs TRBV7-9 and TRBJ2-5, with a possible D match to TRBD2 (5 bases). Germline V gene sequence: CDR1 SEHNR, CDR2 FQNEAQ (reference sequence). The CDR3 sequence is 16 residues long. Trimming cost V 4 bases and J 3 bases, with 18 bases left between them.

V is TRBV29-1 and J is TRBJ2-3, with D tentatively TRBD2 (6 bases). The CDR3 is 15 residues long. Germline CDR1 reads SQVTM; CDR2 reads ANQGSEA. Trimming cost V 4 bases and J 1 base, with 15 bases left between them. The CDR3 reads CSVAGWGGGTDTQYF. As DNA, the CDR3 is TGCAGCGTTGCCGGCTGGGGAGGAGGCACAGATACGCAGTATTTT.

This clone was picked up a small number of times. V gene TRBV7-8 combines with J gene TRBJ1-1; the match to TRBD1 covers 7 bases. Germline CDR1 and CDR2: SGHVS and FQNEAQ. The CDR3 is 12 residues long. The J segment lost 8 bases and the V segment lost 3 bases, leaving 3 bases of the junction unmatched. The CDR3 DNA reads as TGTGCCAGCAGCTTCGACAGGGACGAAGCTTTCTTT. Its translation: CASSFDRDEAFF.

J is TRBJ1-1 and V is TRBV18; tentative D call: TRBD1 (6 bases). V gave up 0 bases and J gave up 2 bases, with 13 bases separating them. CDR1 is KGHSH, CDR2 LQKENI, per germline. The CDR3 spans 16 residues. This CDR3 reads CASSPPTGQLNTEAFF. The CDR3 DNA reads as TGTGCCAGCTCACCACCTACCGGACAGCTAAACACTGAAGCTTTCTTT. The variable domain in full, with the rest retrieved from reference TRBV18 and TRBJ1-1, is NAGVMQNPRHLVRRRGQEARLRCSPMKGHSHVYWYRQLPEEGLKFMVYLQKENIIDESGMPKERFSAEFPKEGPSILRIQQVVRGDSAAYFCASSPPTGQLNTEAFFGQGTRLTVV.

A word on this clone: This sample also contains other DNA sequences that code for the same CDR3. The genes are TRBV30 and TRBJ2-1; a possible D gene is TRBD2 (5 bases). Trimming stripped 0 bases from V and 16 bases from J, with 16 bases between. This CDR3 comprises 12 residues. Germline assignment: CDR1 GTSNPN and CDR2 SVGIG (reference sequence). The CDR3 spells CAWSVPPGNVFF. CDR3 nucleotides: TGTGCCTGGAGTGTACCGCCCGGGAATGTATTCTTC.

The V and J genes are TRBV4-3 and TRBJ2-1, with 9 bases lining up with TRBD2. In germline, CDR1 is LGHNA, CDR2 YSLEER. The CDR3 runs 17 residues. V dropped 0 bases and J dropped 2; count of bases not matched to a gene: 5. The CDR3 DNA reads TGCGCCAGCAGCCAAGAGTACGCGGGGGGGGCCTACAATGAGCAGTTCTTC. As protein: CASSQEYAGGAYNEQFF.

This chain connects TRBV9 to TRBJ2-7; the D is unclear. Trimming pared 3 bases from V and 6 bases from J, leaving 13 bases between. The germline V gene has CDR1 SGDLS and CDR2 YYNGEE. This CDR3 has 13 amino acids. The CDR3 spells CASSDNFGIEQYF. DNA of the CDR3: TGTGCCAGCAGCGATAACTTTGGGATCGAGCAGTACTTC. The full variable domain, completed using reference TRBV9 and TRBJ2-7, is DSGVTQTPKHLITATGQRVTLRCSPRSGDLSVYWYQQSLDQGLQFLIQYYNGEERAKGNILERFSAQQFPDLHSELNLSSLELGDSALYFCASSDNFGIEQYFGPGTRLTVT.